These 13 T cell receptor beta chains came from one sample sequenced in a study of lymphopenia after photon versus proton radiotherapy. Repertoires were generated with immunoSEQ multiplex PCR, while TCRdb's copy carries only in-frame clones and drops some. There are thousands of clones in the sample; 88% occur only once, and 20% to 25% lies in the top ten. This specimen consisted of peripheral blood, obtained from a patient treated with photon-based radiotherapy. These receptors were taken from an elderly man with cholangiocarcinoma.

This chain links TRBV11-3 with TRBJ2-1; perhaps TRBD1 as D (6 bases). Per germline, CDR1 SGHNT and CDR2 YENEEA. CDR3 size: 15 residues. V gave up 5 bases and J gave up 5 bases, with 16 bases separating them. The CDR3 loop reads CASSQGGLENNEQFF. In nucleotides, the CDR3 is TGTGCCAGCAGCCAAGGGGGTTTGGAGAACAATGAGCAGTTCTTC.

This chain connects TRBV6-1 to TRBJ2-7, with TRBD1 as a possible D gene (5 bases). Germline V gene lookup returns CDR1 MNHNS and CDR2 SASEGT. Deletions cut 3 bases from V and 5 bases from J, with 11 bases between. CDR3 size: 13 residues. The CDR3 here is CASSEIQGDEQYF. CDR3 bases: TGTGCCAGCAGTGAGATCCAGGGTGACGAGCAGTACTTC.

The chain is built from TRBV11-2 and TRBJ2-5, with 12 bases matching TRBD2. The V segment lost 5 bases and the J segment 6 bases; nucleotides outside the gene matches: 7. Germline V gene sequence: CDR1 SGHAT, CDR2 FQNNGV. CDR3 length: 15 residues. Here the CDR3 DNA reads TGTGCCAGCAGCCAGCGGACTAGCGGGGCAAAGACCCAGTACTTC. As protein: CASSQRTSGAKTQYF.

The chain links TRBV30 to TRBJ1-6; no definite D call. Trimming left V 1 base short and J 7 bases short, with 14 bases between. The germline gives CDR1 GTSNPN, CDR2 SVGIG (reference sequence). This CDR3 is 15 amino acids long. The CDR3 nucleotides read TGTGCCTGGAGTGGGTTGAACAGCGAAAATTCACCCCTCCACTTT. Its translation: CAWSGLNSENSPLHF.

This rearrangement joins TRBV5-6 to TRBJ1-5; no reliable D call. V gave up 2 bases and J gave up 2 bases, with 11 bases separating them. Germline-derived CDR1 and CDR2 are SGHDT and YYEEEE. The CDR3 has 15 residues. The CDR3 reads CASSFLAMGNQPQHF. The CDR3 DNA is TGTGCCAGCAGCTTCCTTGCTATGGGCAATCAGCCCCAGCATTTT.

V usage is TRBV6-1 and J usage is TRBJ2-7; D uncertain. V dropped 7 bases and J dropped 5 bases, with 9 bases sitting between them. Germline assignment: CDR1 MNHNS and CDR2 SASEGT. The CDR3 loop spans 11 amino acids. In DNA form, the CDR3 reads TGTGCCAGCAATCGCGGTAACGAGCAGTACTTC. Amino acids: CASNRGNEQYF.

The chain combines TRBV6-6 with TRBJ2-1, with D maybe TRBD1 (5 bases). V was pared by 2 bases and J by 0 bases, with 11 bases between. Germline V CDR1 and CDR2: MNHNY, SVGAGI (reference sequence). The CDR3 covers 16 residues. The CDR3 sequence: CASSYTSGLSYNEQFF. The CDR3 nucleotides read TGTGCCAGCAGTTACACCTCAGGGCTCTCCTACAATGAGCAGTTCTTC.

This chain uses TRBV29-1 with TRBJ2-7, with D perhaps assigned TRBD1 or TRBD2 (6 bases each). The germline CDR1 and CDR2 sequences are SQVTM and ANQGSEA. This CDR3 contains 13 residues. V gave up 8 bases and J gave up 6 bases, with 20 bases separating them. CDR3 amino acids: CSTLGGGSSEQYF. DNA of the CDR3: TGCAGCACACTAGGAGGGGGATCGAGCGAGCAGTACTTC.

The chain recombines TRBV25-1 with TRBJ2-1, with D hard to call. V was cut by 0 bases and J by 3 bases, with 15 bases left in between. This CDR3 is 17 amino acids long. Germline CDR1 is MGHDK and CDR2 is SYGVNS. This CDR3 reads CASSEYFGPGYYNEQFF. The CDR3 region has the DNA TGTGCCAGCAGTGAATATTTTGGGCCCGGGTACTACAATGAGCAGTTCTTC.

The CDR3 nucleotides are TGTGCCACCGTCCCCGGGGCCCACTCTGGAAACACCATATATTTT. It specifies CATVPGAHSGNTIYF. The V call is TRBV19, the J call TRBJ1-3; D perhaps matches TRBD1 (5 bases). Germline CDR1 LNHDA, CDR2 SQIVND (reference sequence). The CDR3 loop spans 15 amino acids. V lost 10 bases to trimming and J lost 0 bases, with 16 bases between them.

The V gene is TRBV9, the J gene TRBJ2-7; 9 bases line up with TRBD2. The CDR3 spans 16 residues. Trimming removed 0 bases from V and 2 bases from J; junction bases left unmatched: 6. Germline CDR1 and CDR2: SGDLS and YYNGEE. CDR3 nucleotides: TGTGCCAGCAGCGTAGGTGCTAGCGGGAACACCTACGAGCAGTACTTC. Its translation: CASSVGASGNTYEQYF.

The chain couples TRBV4-1 to TRBJ1-2; possibly TRBD1 for D (5 bases). The CDR3 has 15 amino acids. The V gene lost 0 bases and the J gene lost 7 bases, with 15 bases spanning the gap. Germline CDR1 and CDR2: MGHRA and YSYEKL. The CDR3 reads CASSQEVGGLSGYTF. CDR3 bases: TGCGCCAGCAGCCAAGAGGTGGGGGGACTAAGTGGCTACACCTTC.

V usage is TRBV27 and J usage is TRBJ1-2; no firm D call. The CDR3 has 14 residues. Germline V gene lookup returns CDR1 MNHEY and CDR2 SMNVEV (reference sequence). V shed 0 bases and J shed 6 bases, with 11 bases lying between them. CDR3 region: CASSLSGPRHGYTF. The CDR3 bases are TGTGCCAGCAGTTTATCAGGACCTAGACATGGCTACACCTTC.